This T cell receptor beta chain was recorded in a study of blood T cell repertoires in COVID-19. For the study at large: Italy, Spain and the United States were the sources of the convalescent and acute COVID-19 samples. T cells, B-cell-depleted T cells, or PBMCs supplied cDNA or gDNA.

The protocol was immunoSEQ multiplex PCR, while the TCRdb copy is restricted to in-frame clones and leaves out a portion. The data contain about 43,000 clones, 85% to 90% of them singletons. This CDR3 region has 14 residues. V shed 0 bases and J shed 2 bases, with 6 bases lying between them. The germline V gene has CDR1 SGHRS and CDR2 YFSETQ. This sequence was found in a human donor in a cohort sampled during active COVID-19. Source material: peripheral blood. The rearrangement links TRBV5-1 to TRBJ1-3; a possible D gene is TRBD1 (6 bases). Here the CDR3 DNA reads TGCGCCAGCAGCTTGGGGACAGCTGGAAACACCATATATTTT. Protein sequence: CASSLGTAGNTIYF.